Below are 24 T cell receptor beta chains sequenced from a single sample in a study of technical replicates of blood from a few donors. TCRdb's table, derived via immunoSEQ multiplex PCR, lists solely in-frame clones and lacks some. The table records 87,000 or so clones, about 92% of them present only once. The sample comprised T cells isolated from PBMCs. Receptors were obtained from a human donor in good health.

This chain connects TRBV7-2 to TRBJ2-1, with D possibly TRBD2 on 6 matching bases. This CDR3 contains 15 residues. Trimming left V 3 bases short and J 1 base short, with 10 bases between. Germline-derived CDR1 and CDR2 are SGHTA and FQGNSA. The CDR3 DNA is TGTGCCAGCAGCTTGACTAGACAGTCCTACAATGAGCAGTTCTTC. It codes for CASSLTRQSYNEQFF.

The V gene is TRBV14, the J gene TRBJ2-2, with 9 positions matching TRBD1. This CDR3 has 17 residues. Germline lookup yields CDR1 SGHDN and CDR2 FVKESK. Trimming cost V 4 bases and J 0 bases; bases outside gene matches: 6. This chain's CDR3 is CASSLYGTGTNTGELFF. The CDR3 region has the DNA TGTGCCAGCAGCCTATACGGGACAGGGACGAACACCGGGGAGCTGTTTTTT.

This sequence joins TRBV19 and TRBJ1-1, with D maybe TRBD1 (5 bases). The CDR3 is 14 amino acids. CDR1 is LNHDA, CDR2 SQIVND, per germline (reference sequence). Trimming left V 8 bases short and J 5 bases short, with 18 bases between. The CDR3 DNA reads as TGTGCCAGTTCATTTATCGGGGGGGGGACTGAAGCTTTCTTT. Its protein product is CASSFIGGGTEAFF.

This clone was seen a single time. The rearrangement links TRBV4-2 to TRBJ1-5; D possibly corresponds to TRBD1 (6 bases). This CDR3 contains 16 residues. Trimming shortened V by 1 base and J by 5 bases, and 15 bases separated the two germline ends. Germline CDR1 reads LGHNA; CDR2 reads YNFKEQ. CDR3 residues: CASSQGGAGGDQPQHF. As DNA, the CDR3 is TGTGCCAGCAGCCAAGGAGGTGCTGGGGGCGATCAGCCCCAGCATTTT.

The chain links TRBV4-1 to TRBJ2-2; 8 nucleotides match TRBD1. Germline loops: CDR1 MGHRA, CDR2 YSYEKL. This CDR3 contains 15 residues. V shed 1 base, J shed 9 bases, and the junction held 7 bases outside the gene matches. Written as DNA, the CDR3 is TGCGCCAGCAGCCAAGCAGGGGGCGCGATTCGGGAGCTGTTTTTT. This encodes CASSQAGGAIRELFF.

The genes are TRBV2 and TRBJ1-4; 9 bases match TRBD1. The CDR3 consists of 14 residues. Trimming removed 6 bases from V and 4 bases from J; junction bases left unmatched: 3. The V gene's germline CDR1 is SNHLY and CDR2 FYNNEI. In nucleotides, the CDR3 is TGTGCCAGCAGCGGGACAGGGAATAATGAAAAACTGTTTTTT. The encoded protein is CASSGTGNNEKLFF.

The chain has TRBV2 and TRBJ1-1; a possible D gene is TRBD1 (6 bases). Germline V gives CDR1 SNHLY, CDR2 FYNNEI. The CDR3 totals 13 residues. The V end was cut by 10 bases, the J end by 4 bases, with 16 bases between. The DNA for the CDR3 is TGTGCCACCACACGGGACACACTCACTGAAGCTTTCTTT. Translating gives CATTRDTLTEAFF. Based on the CDR3 plus reference TRBV2 and TRBJ1-1, the full variable domain is EPEVTQTPSHQVTQMGQEVILRCVPISNHLYFYWYRQILGQKVEFLVSFYNNEISEKSEIFDDQFSVERPDGSNFTLKIRSTKLEDSAMYFCATTRDTLTEAFFGQGTRLTVV.

This chain uses TRBV6-5 with TRBJ2-2; 7 bases line up with TRBD2. This CDR3 comprises 15 residues. Germline values: CDR1 MNHEY, CDR2 SVGAGI. V lost 0 bases, J lost 5 bases, and 3 bases stayed unmatched. The CDR3 nucleotides read TGTGCCAGCAGTTACTCAAGGGGAGGGACCGGGGAGCTGTTTTTT. Its translation is CASSYSRGGTGELFF.

This chain joins TRBV5-1 and TRBJ2-7, with unresolved D. CDR3 length equals 13 residues. The V and J ends lost 0 bases and 4 bases respectively, with 8 bases between them. Germline V gives CDR1 SGHRS, CDR2 YFSETQ. CDR3 DNA sequence: TGCGCCAGCAGCTTGGACTGGGCTTACGAGCAGTACTTC. Its translation: CASSLDWAYEQYF.

The V gene is TRBV5-4, the J gene TRBJ2-5; 8 bases are shared with TRBD1. The CDR3 extends over 14 amino acids. Germline values: CDR1 SGHNT, CDR2 YYREEE (reference sequence). V shed 4 bases, J shed 1 base, and the junction held 3 bases outside the gene matches. This chain's CDR3 is CASSPGGVQETQYF. CDR3 bases: TGTGCCAGCAGCCCAGGGGGCGTCCAAGAGACCCAGTACTTC.

This chain uses TRBV2 with TRBJ1-5; D gene ambiguous. V dropped 7 bases and J dropped 5 bases, with 12 bases sitting between them. The CDR3 consists of 13 residues. CDR1 and CDR2 (germline): SNHLY, FYNNEI. The CDR3 DNA follows: TGTGCCAGCACGAGGGATGTGGATCAGCCCCAGCATTTT. Its translation is CASTRDVDQPQHF.

This rearrangement joins TRBV7-8 to TRBJ2-5; D not resolved. The CDR3 loop spans 11 amino acids. In germline, CDR1 is SGHVS, CDR2 FQNEAQ. Trimming removed 5 bases at V and 7 bases at J, with 8 bases between. The CDR3: CASSPSGTQYF. The DNA of the CDR3 is TGTGCCAGCAGCCCATCAGGGACCCAGTACTTC.

The V gene is TRBV11-2, the J gene TRBJ1-2; the D gene is possibly TRBD1 (5 bases). Trimming shortened V by 2 bases and J by 5 bases, and 9 bases separated the two germline ends. CDR1 and CDR2 (germline): SGHAT, FQNNGV. The CDR3 covers 13 residues. CDR3 loop: CASSLIDRYGYTF. The CDR3, as DNA: TGTGCCAGCAGCTTAATCGACAGATATGGCTACACCTTC.

This sequence joins TRBV19 and TRBJ2-5; TRBD1 might be the D (6 bases). Germline assignment: CDR1 LNHDA and CDR2 SQIVND (reference sequence). V was clipped by 6 bases and J by 0 bases, with 8 bases between them. This CDR3 region has 13 residues. The CDR3: CASSRTDQETQYF. The CDR3 DNA reads TGTGCCAGTAGCCGGACAGACCAAGAGACCCAGTACTTC.

The V call is TRBV27, the J call TRBJ2-5, with 16 bases that match TRBD2. The V and J ends lost 6 bases and 4 bases, in that order; junction bases with no gene match: 11. CDR1 is MNHEY, CDR2 SMNVEV, per germline (reference sequence). This CDR3 comprises 18 residues. The CDR3 sequence: CASSPGLAGGWVRETQYF. Written as DNA, the CDR3 is TGTGCCAGCAGCCCGGGACTAGCGGGAGGGTGGGTAAGAGAGACCCAGTACTTC.

V is TRBV6-5 and J is TRBJ1-2; D remains ambiguous. CDR3 size: 12 residues. V lost 6 bases and J lost 7, with 12 bases in between. Per germline, CDR1 MNHEY and CDR2 SVGAGI. The DNA of the CDR3 is TGTGCCAGCAGACTAGCGGGCTTTGGCTACACCTTC. Amino acid sequence: CASRLAGFGYTF.

J is TRBJ1-1 and V is TRBV9, with D perhaps matching TRBD1 (5 bases). There are 13 residues in the CDR3. The V end lost 3 bases, the J end lost 7 bases, and 13 bases lay between the germline ends. Germline assignment: CDR1 SGDLS and CDR2 YYNGEE. CDR3 protein: CASSEGGQGEAFF. The CDR3 DNA reads TGTGCCAGCAGCGAGGGAGGGCAGGGTGAAGCTTTCTTT.

This sequence joins TRBV10-1 and TRBJ2-7; tentative D call: TRBD1 (6 bases). CDR1 and CDR2 from the germline V gene are WNHNN and SYGVQD (reference sequence). V was cut by 6 bases and J by 2 bases, with 11 bases left in between. This CDR3 region has 13 residues. In nucleotides, the CDR3 is TGCGCCAGCAGCGGACAGCCTCCCTACGAGCAGTACTTC. Translating gives CASSGQPPYEQYF.

The chain uses TRBV4-1 and TRBJ1-1; perhaps TRBD1 as D (5 bases). The CDR3 spans 16 residues. Trimming took off 4 bases at V and 5 bases at J, with 20 bases between the two ends. Germline CDR1 and CDR2: MGHRA and YSYEKL. The CDR3 is CASSRGTPFDRTEAFF. CDR3 nucleotides: TGCGCCAGCAGCCGAGGGACTCCTTTCGATCGGACTGAAGCTTTCTTT.

The chain has TRBV23-1 and TRBJ1-5; no definite D call. TRBV23-1 counts as an open reading frame of uncertain function. The length of the CDR3 is 14 residues. Trimming took 4 bases from V and 5 from J, leaving 12 bases between them. CDR3 residues: CASSRQVGYQPQHF. The CDR3 DNA reads as TGCGCCAGCAGTCGGCAGGTCGGTTATCAGCCCCAGCATTTT.

The V and J genes are TRBV10-1 and TRBJ1-1, with TRBD1 matching over 7 bases. The CDR3 contains 13 residues. Germline CDR1 is WNHNN and CDR2 is SYGVQD (reference sequence). V trimming: 8 bases; J trimming: 1 base; junction bases outside the gene matches: 4. The CDR3 here is CASRQGTNTEAFF. DNA of the CDR3: TGCGCCAGCCGACAGGGAACGAACACTGAAGCTTTCTTT.

The V call is TRBV6-1, the J call TRBJ1-4; unclear D gene. CDR1 and CDR2 (germline): MNHNS, SASEGT. Between the trimmed V and J ends, which lost 6 bases and 6 bases, there was a span of 17 bases. CDR3 length: 15 residues. As DNA, the CDR3 is TGTGCCAGCAGGATCAATTCGGGGATTGATGAAAAACTGTTTTTT. Amino acids: CASRINSGIDEKLFF.

This rearrangement joins TRBV25-1 to TRBJ2-1; unclear D gene. CDR1 MGHDK and CDR2 SYGVNS come from the germline V gene. The germline V and J ends were trimmed by 5 bases and 2 bases, with 10 bases remaining between them. CDR3 length: 14 residues. CDR3: CASSSRGPYNEQFF. The CDR3 nucleotides read TGTGCCAGCAGTTCCCGTGGGCCCTACAATGAGCAGTTCTTC.

The chain carries TRBV2 and TRBJ2-3; D is unclear. The germline CDR1 and CDR2 sequences are SNHLY and FYNNEI. The V end was cut by 7 bases, the J end by 4 bases, with 9 bases between. The CDR3 contains 12 residues. This CDR3 is CASKEDSDTQYF. As DNA, the CDR3 is TGTGCCAGCAAGGAAGACTCAGATACGCAGTATTTT.